One and the same sample provided the 10 T cell receptor beta chains below, sequenced in a study of shared clonotypes between healthy human individuals. Assay used: immunoSEQ multiplex PCR; TCRdb lists only in-frame clones, some missing. Here the sample spans about 1 million clones, approximately 70% being singletons. Sequenced: memory CD4+ T cells sorted from blood. Sample subset: CD45RA-negative fraction. All receptors come from a man between 18 and 35 years old in good health.

Only one count was recorded for this clone. This chain connects TRBV18 to TRBJ1-1; D uncertain. The ends were cut back, 0 bases at V and 2 bases at J, with 16 bases in the middle. CDR3 size: 17 residues. The germline V gene encodes CDR1 KGHSH and CDR2 LQKENI. The CDR3 protein is CASSPPSGSNLNTEAFF. The CDR3 bases are TGTGCCAGCTCACCACCTTCTGGGTCTAACCTCAACACTGAAGCTTTCTTT.

The chain carries TRBV7-2 and TRBJ1-5, with 7 bases aligning to TRBD1. This CDR3 spans 15 amino acids. Germline CDR1 reads SGHTA; CDR2 reads FQGNSA. V lost 4 bases to trimming and J lost 6 bases; unmatched junction nucleotides: 9. This CDR3 reads CASSYRQGEGQPQHF. The CDR3 DNA reads as TGTGCCAGCAGCTATCGACAGGGCGAGGGTCAGCCCCAGCATTTT.

This chain uses TRBV6-6 with TRBJ1-4; D ambiguous. From germline, CDR1 is MNHNY and CDR2 SVGAGI (reference sequence). Trimming left V 6 bases short and J 7 bases short, with 12 bases between. This CDR3 region has 13 residues. CDR3 residues: CASSHSTGEKLFF. The CDR3 bases are TGTGCCAGCAGCCACAGCACGGGTGAAAAACTGTTTTTT.

This clone was counted once. The rearrangement joins TRBV18 to TRBJ2-5; no clear D gene. The CDR3 is made up of 12 amino acids. From germline, CDR1 is KGHSH and CDR2 LQKENI. Trimming took 3 bases from V and 5 from J, leaving 7 bases between them. This CDR3 is CASSPDDETQYF. The CDR3 bases are TGTGCCAGCTCACCGGATGACGAGACCCAGTACTTC.

The rearrangement joins TRBV4-1 to TRBJ2-3, with TRBD2 as a possible D gene (5 bases). CDR3 length: 17 residues. Trimming left V 1 base short and J 0 bases short, with 14 bases between. CDR1 is MGHRA and CDR2 is YSYEKL in the germline V gene. CDR3 nucleotides: TGCGCCAGCAGCCAAGGAGGAGGTTTAGGGAGCACAGATACGCAGTATTTT. Protein sequence: CASSQGGGLGSTDTQYF.

This sequence joins TRBV10-2 and TRBJ2-1, with a tentative D call TRBD2 (6 bases). Trimming removed 6 bases from V and 0 bases from J, with 18 bases in between. CDR1 is WSHSY, CDR2 SAAADI, per germline. This CDR3 region has 17 residues. The CDR3 DNA reads as TGCGCCAGCAGCACCCCCGGGACTTGGAGCTCCTACAATGAGCAGTTCTTC. This gives the protein CASSTPGTWSSYNEQFF.

This chain uses TRBV6-5 with TRBJ1-5; 12 nucleotides align to TRBD1. The V segment lost 6 bases and the J segment 6 bases; nucleotides outside the gene matches: 6. CDR3 size: 15 residues. Germline V gene data show CDR1 as MNHEY and CDR2 as SVGAGI. The CDR3 DNA sequence: TGTGCCAGCAGGGGAGGGACAGGGGGCGTTCAGCCCCAGCATTTT. It translates to CASRGGTGGVQPQHF.

The chain joins TRBV10-3 to TRBJ1-1; D remains unclear. V was shortened by 6 bases and J by 3 bases, with 11 bases between the two germline ends. This CDR3 spans 13 amino acids. Germline CDR1 reads ENHRY; CDR2 reads SYGVKD. CDR3 sequence (DNA): TGTGCCATCAGCAGAACCGGGGACACTGAAGCTTTCTTT. This sequence encodes CAISRTGDTEAFF.

The chain couples TRBV28 to TRBJ1-3; no clear D gene. This CDR3 is built from 13 residues. V was shortened by 7 bases and J by 1 base, with 8 bases between the two germline ends. CDR1 is MDHEN and CDR2 is SYDVKM in the germline V gene. The CDR3 coding sequence is TGTGCCAGCAAGAAGGCTTCTGGAAACACCATATATTTT. Amino acids: CASKKASGNTIYF.

This clone was observed a single time. The rearrangement uses TRBV20-1 and TRBJ2-1; 8 bases fit TRBD2. Germline CDR1 is DFQATT and CDR2 is SNEGSKA (reference sequence). V was clipped by 6 bases and J by 9 bases; unmatched bases: 4. This CDR3 comprises 11 residues. CDR3 sequence: CSARLAREQFF. The DNA for the CDR3 is TGCAGTGCCAGACTAGCGCGTGAGCAGTTCTTC.